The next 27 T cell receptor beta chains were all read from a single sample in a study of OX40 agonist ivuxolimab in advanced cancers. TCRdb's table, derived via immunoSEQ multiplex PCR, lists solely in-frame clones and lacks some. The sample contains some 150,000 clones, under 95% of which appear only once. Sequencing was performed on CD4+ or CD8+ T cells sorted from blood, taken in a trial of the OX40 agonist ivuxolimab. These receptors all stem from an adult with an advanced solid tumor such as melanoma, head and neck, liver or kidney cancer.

This CDR3 is CASSQQGGPYEQYF. CDR3 in DNA: TGTGCCAGCAGTCAACAGGGAGGCCCCTACGAGCAGTACTTC. The chain recombines TRBV6-1 with TRBJ2-7; D possibly matches TRBD1 or TRBD2 (6 bases each). CDR3 length: 14 amino acids. V gave up 5 bases and J gave up 2 bases, with 13 bases separating them. Germline lookup yields CDR1 MNHNS and CDR2 SASEGT.

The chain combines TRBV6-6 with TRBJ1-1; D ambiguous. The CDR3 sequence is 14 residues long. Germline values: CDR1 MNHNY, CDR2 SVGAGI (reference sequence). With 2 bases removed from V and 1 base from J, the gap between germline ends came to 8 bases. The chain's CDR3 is CASSYPEGNTEAFF. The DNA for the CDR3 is TGTGCCAGCAGTTACCCGGAGGGGAACACTGAAGCTTTCTTT.

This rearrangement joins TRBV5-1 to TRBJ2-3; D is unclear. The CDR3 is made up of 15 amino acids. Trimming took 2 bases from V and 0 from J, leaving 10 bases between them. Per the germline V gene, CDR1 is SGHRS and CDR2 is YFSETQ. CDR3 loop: CASSLNQPSTDTQYF. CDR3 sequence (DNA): TGCGCCAGCAGCTTAAACCAACCTAGCACAGATACGCAGTATTTT.

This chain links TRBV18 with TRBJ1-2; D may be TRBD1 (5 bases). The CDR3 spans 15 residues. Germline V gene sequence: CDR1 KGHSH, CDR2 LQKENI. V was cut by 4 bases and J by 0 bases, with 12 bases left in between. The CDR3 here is CASSRAPGTNYGYTF. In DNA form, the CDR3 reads TGTGCCAGCTCACGGGCCCCAGGGACTAACTATGGCTACACCTTC.

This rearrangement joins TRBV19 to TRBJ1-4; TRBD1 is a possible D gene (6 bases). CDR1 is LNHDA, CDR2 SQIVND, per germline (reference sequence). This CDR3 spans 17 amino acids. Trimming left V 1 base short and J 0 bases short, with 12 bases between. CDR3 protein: CASSIGTGIATNEKLFF. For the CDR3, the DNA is TGTGCCAGTAGTATAGGCACAGGGATAGCAACTAATGAAAAACTGTTTTTT.

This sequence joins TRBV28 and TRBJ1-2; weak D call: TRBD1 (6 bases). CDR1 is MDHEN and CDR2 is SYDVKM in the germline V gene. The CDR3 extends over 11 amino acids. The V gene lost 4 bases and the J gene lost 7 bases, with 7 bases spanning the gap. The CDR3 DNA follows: TGTGCCAGCAGTTCCAGGGGTGGCTACACCTTC. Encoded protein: CASSSRGGYTF.

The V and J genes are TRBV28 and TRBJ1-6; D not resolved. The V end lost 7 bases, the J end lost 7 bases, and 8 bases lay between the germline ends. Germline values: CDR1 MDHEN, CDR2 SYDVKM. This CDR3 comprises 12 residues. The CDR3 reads CASTVGNSPLHF. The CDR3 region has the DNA TGTGCCAGCACCGTAGGGAATTCACCCCTCCACTTT.

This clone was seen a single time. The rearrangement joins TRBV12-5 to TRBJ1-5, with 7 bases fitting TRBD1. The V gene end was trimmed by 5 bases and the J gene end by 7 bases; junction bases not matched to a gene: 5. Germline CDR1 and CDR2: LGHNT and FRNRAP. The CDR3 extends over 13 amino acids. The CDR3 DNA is TGTGCTAGTGGTGCAGGGGGAGGGCAGCCCCAGCATTTT. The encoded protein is CASGAGGGQPQHF.

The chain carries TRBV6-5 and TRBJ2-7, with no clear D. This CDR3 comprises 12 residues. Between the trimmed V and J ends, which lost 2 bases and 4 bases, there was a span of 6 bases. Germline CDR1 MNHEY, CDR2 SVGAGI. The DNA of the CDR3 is TGTGCCAGCAGTTACCCAGGATACGAGCAGTACTTC. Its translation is CASSYPGYEQYF.

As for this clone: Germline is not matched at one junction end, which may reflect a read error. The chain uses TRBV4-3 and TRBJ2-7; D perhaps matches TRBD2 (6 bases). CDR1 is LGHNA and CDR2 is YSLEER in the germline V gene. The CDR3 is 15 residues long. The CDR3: CASRQAGGATYEQYF. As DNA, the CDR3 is TGCGCCAGCAGGCAAGCGGGCGGGGCGACCTACGAGCAGTACTTC.

DNA of the CDR3: TGTGCCAGCAGCGTAGAGGGAGGGGCCTACAATGAGCAGTTCTTC. Its translation: CASSVEGGAYNEQFF. The chain combines TRBV9 with TRBJ2-1, with TRBD2 matching over 7 bases. The CDR3 covers 15 residues. V lost 0 bases and J lost 2; bases outside the gene matches: 2. Germline CDR1 SGDLS, CDR2 YYNGEE.

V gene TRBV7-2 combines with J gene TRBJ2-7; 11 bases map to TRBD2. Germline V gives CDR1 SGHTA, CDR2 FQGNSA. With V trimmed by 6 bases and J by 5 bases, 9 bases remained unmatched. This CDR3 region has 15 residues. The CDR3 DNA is TGTGCCAGCAGTTCGCCGGGACTAGCGGTACACGAGCAGTACTTC. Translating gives CASSSPGLAVHEQYF.

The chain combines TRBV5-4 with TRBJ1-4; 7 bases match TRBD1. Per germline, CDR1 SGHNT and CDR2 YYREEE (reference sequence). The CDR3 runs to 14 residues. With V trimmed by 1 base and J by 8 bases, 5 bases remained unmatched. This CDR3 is CASSLSRGDEKLFF. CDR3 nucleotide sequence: TGTGCCAGCAGCTTGTCCAGGGGGGACGAAAAACTGTTTTTT.

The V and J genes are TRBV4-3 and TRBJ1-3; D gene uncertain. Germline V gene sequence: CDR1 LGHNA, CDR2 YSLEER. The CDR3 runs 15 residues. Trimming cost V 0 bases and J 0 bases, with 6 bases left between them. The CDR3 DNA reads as TGCGCCAGCAGCCAAGAGGGGTTCTCTGGAAACACCATATATTTT. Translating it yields CASSQEGFSGNTIYF.

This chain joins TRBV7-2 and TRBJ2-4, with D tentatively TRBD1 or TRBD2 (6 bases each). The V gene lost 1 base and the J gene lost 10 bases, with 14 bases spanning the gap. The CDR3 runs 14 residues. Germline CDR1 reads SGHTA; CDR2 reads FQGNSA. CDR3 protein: CASSLDGGQQIQYF. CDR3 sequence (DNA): TGTGCCAGCAGCTTAGATGGGGGGCAACAAATTCAGTACTTC.

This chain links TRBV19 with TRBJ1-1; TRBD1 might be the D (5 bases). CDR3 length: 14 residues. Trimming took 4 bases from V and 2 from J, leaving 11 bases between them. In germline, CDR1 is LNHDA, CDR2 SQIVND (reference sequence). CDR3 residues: CASSTWGVNTEAFF. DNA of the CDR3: TGTGCCAGTAGTACCTGGGGGGTAAACACTGAAGCTTTCTTT.

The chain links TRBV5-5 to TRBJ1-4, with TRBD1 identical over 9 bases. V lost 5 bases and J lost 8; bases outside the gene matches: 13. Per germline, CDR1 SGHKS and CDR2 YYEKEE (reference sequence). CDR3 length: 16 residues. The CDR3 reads CASSFSSQGAKEKLFF. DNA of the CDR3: TGTGCCAGCAGTTTCTCATCACAGGGGGCGAAGGAAAAACTGTTTTTT.

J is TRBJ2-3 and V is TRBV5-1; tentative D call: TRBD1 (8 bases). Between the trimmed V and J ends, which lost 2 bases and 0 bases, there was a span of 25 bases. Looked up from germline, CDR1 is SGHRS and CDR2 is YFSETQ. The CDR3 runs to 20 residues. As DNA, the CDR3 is TGCGCCAGCAGCTTTCAAGGACAGGGAGGGAGGGCAGACAGCACAGATACGCAGTATTTT. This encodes CASSFQGQGGRADSTDTQYF.

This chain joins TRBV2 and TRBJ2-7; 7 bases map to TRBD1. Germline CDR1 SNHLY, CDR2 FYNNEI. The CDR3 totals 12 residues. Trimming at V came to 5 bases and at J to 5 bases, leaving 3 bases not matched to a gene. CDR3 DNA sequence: TGTGCCAGCAGTTATGACAGGGACGAGCAGTACTTC. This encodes CASSYDRDEQYF.

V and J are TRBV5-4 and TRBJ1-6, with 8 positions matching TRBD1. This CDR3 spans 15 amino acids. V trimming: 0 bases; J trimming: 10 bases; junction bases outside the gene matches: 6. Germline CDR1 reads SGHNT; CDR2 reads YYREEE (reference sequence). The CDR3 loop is CASSLAQGDRSPLHF. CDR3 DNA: TGTGCCAGCAGCTTGGCACAGGGGGACCGGTCACCCCTCCACTTT. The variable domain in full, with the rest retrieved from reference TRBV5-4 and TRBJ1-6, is ETGVTQSPTHLIKTRGQQVTLRCSSQSGHNTVSWYQQALGQGPQFIFQYYREEENGRGNFPPRFSGLQFPNYSSELNVNALELDDSALYLCASSLAQGDRSPLHFGNGTRLTVT.

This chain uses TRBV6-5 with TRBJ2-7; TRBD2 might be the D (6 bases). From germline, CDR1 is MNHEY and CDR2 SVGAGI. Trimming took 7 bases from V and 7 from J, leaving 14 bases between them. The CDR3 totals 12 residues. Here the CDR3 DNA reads TGTGCCAGCACTCCGGGACTTGGGGAGCAGTACTTC. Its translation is CASTPGLGEQYF.

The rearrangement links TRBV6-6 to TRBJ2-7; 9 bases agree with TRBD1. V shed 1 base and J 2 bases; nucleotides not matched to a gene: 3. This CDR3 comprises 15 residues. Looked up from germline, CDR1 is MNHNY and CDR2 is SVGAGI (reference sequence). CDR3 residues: CASSYWGQGAYEQYF. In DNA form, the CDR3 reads TGTGCCAGCAGTTACTGGGGACAGGGAGCCTACGAGCAGTACTTC.

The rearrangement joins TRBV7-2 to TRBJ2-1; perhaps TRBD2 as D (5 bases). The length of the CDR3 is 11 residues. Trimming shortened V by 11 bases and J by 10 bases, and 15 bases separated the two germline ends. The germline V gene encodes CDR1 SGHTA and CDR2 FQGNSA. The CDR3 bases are TGTGCCGATACGGAGGATGGCGAGCAGTTCTTC. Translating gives CADTEDGEQFF.

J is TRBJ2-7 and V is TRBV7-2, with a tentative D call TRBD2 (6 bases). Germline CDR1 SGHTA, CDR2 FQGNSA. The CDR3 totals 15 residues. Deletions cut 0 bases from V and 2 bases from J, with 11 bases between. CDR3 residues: CASSLASRTTYEQYF. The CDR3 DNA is TGTGCCAGCAGCTTAGCTTCAAGGACTACCTACGAGCAGTACTTC.

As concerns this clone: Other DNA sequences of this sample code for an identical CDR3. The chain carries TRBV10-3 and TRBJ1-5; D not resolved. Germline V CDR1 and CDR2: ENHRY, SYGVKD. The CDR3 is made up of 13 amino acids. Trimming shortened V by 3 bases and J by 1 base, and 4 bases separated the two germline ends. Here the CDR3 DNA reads TGTGCCATCAGTGACAGAAGCAATCAGCCCCAGCATTTT. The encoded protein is CAISDRSNQPQHF.

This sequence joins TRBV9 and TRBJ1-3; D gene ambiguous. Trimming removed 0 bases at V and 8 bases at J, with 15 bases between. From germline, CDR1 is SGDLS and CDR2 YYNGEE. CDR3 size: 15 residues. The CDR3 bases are TGTGCCAGCAGCGTAGTGTCTGGGGTTACGGACACCATATATTTT. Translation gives CASSVVSGVTDTIYF. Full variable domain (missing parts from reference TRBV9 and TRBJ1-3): DSGVTQTPKHLITATGQRVTLRCSPRSGDLSVYWYQQSLDQGLQFLIQYYNGEERAKGNILERFSAQQFPDLHSELNLSSLELGDSALYFCASSVVSGVTDTIYFGEGSWLTVV.

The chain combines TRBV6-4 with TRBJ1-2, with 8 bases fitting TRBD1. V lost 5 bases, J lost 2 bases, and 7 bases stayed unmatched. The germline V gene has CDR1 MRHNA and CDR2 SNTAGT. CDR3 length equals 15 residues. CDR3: CASSNRTGRNYGYTF. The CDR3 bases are TGTGCCAGCAGTAATAGGACAGGGAGGAACTATGGCTACACCTTC.